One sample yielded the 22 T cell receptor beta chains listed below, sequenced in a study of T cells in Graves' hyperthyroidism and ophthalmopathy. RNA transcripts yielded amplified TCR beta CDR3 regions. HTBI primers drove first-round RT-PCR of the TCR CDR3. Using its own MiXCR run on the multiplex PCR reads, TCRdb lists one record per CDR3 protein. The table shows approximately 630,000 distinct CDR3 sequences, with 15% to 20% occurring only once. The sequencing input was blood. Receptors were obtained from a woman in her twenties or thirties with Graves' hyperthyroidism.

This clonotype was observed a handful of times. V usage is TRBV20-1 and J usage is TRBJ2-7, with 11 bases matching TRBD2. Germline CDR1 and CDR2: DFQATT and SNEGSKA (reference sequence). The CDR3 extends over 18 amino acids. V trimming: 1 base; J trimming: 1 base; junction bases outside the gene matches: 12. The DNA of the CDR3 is TGCAGTGCTAGAGGGGGAACTAGCGGGGGTGGCGGATCCTACGAGCAGTACTTC. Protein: CSARGGTSGGGGSYEQYF.

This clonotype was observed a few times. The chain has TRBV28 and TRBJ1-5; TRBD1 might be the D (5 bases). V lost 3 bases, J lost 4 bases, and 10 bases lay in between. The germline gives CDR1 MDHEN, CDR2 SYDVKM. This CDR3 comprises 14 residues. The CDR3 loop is CASSLGPINQPQHF. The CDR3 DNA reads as TGTGCCAGCAGTTTGGGACCAATAAATCAGCCCCAGCATTTT.

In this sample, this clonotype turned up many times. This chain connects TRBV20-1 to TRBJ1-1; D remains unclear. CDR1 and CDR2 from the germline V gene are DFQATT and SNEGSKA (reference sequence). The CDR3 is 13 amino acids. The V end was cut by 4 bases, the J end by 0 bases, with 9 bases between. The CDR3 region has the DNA TGCAGTGCTAATGAGGGCTTGAACACTGAAGCTTTCTTT. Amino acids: CSANEGLNTEAFF.

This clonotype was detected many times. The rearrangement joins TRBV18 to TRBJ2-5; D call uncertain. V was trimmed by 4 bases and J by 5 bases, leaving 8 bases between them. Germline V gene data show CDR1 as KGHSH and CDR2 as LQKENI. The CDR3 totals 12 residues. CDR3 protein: CASSQGSETQYF. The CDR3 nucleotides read TGTGCCAGCTCACAGGGTTCGGAGACCCAGTACTTC.

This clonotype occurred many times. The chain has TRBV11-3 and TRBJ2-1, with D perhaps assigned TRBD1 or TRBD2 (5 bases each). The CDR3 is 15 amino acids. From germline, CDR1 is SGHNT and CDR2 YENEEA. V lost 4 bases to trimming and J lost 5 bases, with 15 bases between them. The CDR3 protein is CASSSIRDRDNEQFF. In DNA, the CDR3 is TGTGCCAGCAGCTCGATCCGGGACCGGGACAATGAGCAGTTCTTC.

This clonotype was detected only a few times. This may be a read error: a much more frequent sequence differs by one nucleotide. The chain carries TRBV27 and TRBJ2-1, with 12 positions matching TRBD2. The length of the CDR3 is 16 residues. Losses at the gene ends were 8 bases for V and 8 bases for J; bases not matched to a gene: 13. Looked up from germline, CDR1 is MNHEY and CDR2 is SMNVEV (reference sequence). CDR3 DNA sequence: TGTGCCAGCTGTTCCACGAGACTAGCGGGAGTACATGAGCAGTTCTTC. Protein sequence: CASCSTRLAGVHEQFF.

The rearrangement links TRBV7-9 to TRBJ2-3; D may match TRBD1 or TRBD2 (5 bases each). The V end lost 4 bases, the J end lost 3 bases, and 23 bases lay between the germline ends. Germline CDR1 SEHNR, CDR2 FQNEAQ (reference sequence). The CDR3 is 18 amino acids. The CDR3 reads CASSSTSGWEWGTDTQYF. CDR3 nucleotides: TGTGCCAGCAGCTCGACCTCCGGGTGGGAGTGGGGGACAGATACGCAGTATTTT.

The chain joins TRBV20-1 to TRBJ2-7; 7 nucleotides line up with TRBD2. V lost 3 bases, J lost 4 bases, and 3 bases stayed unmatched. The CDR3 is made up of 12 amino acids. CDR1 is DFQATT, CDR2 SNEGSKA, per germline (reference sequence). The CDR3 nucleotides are TGCAGTGCTAGTTGGGGGGGATACGAGCAGTACTTC. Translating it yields CSASWGGYEQYF.

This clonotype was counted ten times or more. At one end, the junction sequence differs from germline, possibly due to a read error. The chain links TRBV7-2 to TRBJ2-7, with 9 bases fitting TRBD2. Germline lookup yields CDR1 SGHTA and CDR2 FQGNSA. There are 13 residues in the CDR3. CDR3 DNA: TGTGCCAGCAGTTTAGCGGGGGCCTACGAGCAGTACTTC. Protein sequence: CASSLAGAYEQYF.

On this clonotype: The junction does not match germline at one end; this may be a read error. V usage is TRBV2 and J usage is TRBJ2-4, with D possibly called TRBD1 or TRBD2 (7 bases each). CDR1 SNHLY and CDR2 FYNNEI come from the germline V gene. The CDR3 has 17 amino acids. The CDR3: CASSTKGAGVVKNIQCF. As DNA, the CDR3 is TGTGCCAGCAGCACAAAGGGGGCGGGAGTGGTCAAAAACATTCAGTGCTTC.

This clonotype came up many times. CDR3 amino acids: CASTGSGFNEQFF. DNA of the CDR3: TGCGCCAGCACTGGGTCAGGCTTTAATGAGCAGTTCTTC. V and J are TRBV5-1 and TRBJ2-1, with unresolved D. Germline lookup yields CDR1 SGHRS and CDR2 YFSETQ. The V end was cut by 6 bases, the J end by 7 bases, with 14 bases between. There are 13 residues in the CDR3.

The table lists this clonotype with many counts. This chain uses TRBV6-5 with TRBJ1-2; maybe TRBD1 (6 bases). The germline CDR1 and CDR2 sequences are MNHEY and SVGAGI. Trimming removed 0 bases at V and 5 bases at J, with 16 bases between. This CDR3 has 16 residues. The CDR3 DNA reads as TGTGCCAGCAGTTACTCGAAGCAGGGGCTAGGATATGGCTACACCTTC. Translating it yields CASSYSKQGLGYGYTF.

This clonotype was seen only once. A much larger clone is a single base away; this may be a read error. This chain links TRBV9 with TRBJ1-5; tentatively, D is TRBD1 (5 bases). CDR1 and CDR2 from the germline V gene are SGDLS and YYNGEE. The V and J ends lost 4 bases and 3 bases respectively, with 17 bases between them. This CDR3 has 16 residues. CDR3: CASSPGVGATNQPQHF. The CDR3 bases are TGTGCCAGCAGCCCCGGAGTTGGGGCTACCAATCAGCCCCAGCATTTT.

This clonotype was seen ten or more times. In DNA form, the CDR3 reads TGTGCCAGCAGTTCGTCCGACAGCGCTAACTATGGCTACACCTTC. Its protein product is CASSSSDSANYGYTF. The V call is TRBV27, the J call TRBJ1-2, with a tentative D call TRBD1 (5 bases). Trimming removed 4 bases at V and 0 bases at J, with 12 bases between. Germline V gene sequence: CDR1 MNHEY, CDR2 SMNVEV (reference sequence). The CDR3 spans 15 residues.

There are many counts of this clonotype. CDR3 loop: CASTWDRQETQYF. CDR3 DNA sequence: TGTGCCAGCACCTGGGACAGACAAGAGACCCAGTACTTC. This chain uses TRBV28 with TRBJ2-5, with TRBD1 matching 7 bases. V was pared by 7 bases and J by 2 bases, with 4 bases of the junction left unmatched. The germline CDR1 and CDR2 sequences are MDHEN and SYDVKM. This CDR3 is built from 13 residues.

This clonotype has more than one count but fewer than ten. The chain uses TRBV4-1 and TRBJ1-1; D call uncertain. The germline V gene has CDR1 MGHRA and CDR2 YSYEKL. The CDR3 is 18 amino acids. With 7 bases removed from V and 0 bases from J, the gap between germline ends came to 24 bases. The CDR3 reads CASTEFPRSRFLNTEAFF. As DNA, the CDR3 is TGCGCCAGCACCGAATTTCCAAGGAGCCGATTCCTGAACACTGAAGCTTTCTTT.

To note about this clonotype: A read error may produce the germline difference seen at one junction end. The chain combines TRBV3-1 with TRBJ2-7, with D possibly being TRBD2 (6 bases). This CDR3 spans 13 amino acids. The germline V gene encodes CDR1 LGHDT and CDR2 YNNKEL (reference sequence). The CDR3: CAGSQGRSYEQYF. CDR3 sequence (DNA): TGTGCCGGCAGCCAAGGGAGGTCCTACGAGCAGTACTTC.

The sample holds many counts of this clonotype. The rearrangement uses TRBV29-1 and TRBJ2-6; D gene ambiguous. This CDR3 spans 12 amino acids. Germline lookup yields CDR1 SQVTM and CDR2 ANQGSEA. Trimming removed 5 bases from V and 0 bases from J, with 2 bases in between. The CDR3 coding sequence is TGCAGCGTTCTCTCTGGGGCCAACGTCCTGACTTTC. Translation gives CSVLSGANVLTF.

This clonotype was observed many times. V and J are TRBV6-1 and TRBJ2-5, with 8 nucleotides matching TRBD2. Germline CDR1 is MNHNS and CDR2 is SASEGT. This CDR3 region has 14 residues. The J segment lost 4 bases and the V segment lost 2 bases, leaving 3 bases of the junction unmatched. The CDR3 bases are TGTGCCAGCAGTGAAAGCGGGAGCCGAGAGACCCAGTACTTC. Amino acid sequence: CASSESGSRETQYF.

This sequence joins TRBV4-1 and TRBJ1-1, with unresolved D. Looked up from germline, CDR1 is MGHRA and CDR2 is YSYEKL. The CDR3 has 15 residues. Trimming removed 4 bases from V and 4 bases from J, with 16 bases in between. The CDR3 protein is CASSLKSQGGTEAFF. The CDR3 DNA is TGCGCCAGCAGCCTAAAATCCCAAGGTGGCACTGAAGCTTTCTTT.

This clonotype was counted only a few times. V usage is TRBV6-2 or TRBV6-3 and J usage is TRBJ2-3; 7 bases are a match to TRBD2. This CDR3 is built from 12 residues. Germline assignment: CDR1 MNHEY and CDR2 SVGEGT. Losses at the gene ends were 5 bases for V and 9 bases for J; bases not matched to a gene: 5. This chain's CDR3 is CASSQSSGTQYF. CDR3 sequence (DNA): TGTGCCAGCAGTCAATCTAGCGGAACGCAGTATTTT.

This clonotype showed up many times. CDR3 bases: TGTGCCAGCGGCGGGGGAGGCTACACCTTC. Translating gives CASGGGGYTF. The rearrangement links TRBV12-3 or TRBV12-4 to TRBJ1-2, with D possibly matching TRBD1 (5 bases). Between the trimmed V and J ends, which lost 8 bases and 8 bases, there was a span of 9 bases. The CDR3 extends over 10 amino acids.